This T cell receptor (beta chain) was retrieved from a study of radiotherapy plus CTLA-4 blockade in lung cancer. Study details: For roughly 19% of patients, objective responses occurred, and roughly 30% had disease control. Points from the study as a whole: Alongside interferon-beta, early blood T cell clone dynamics were reportedly the best predictor of response. Subsequent to radiotherapy plus ipilimumab, tumor-derived TCR clones underwent expansion in blood.

In chemo-refractory metastatic non-small-cell lung cancer, patients got ipilimumab CTLA-4 blockade together with focal radiation. V lost 9 bases and J lost 4, with 9 bases in between. Per germline, CDR1 MDHEN and CDR2 SYDVKM. The CDR3 length is 11 residues. This clone came up a few times. Its target is not known. Libraries were prepared by immunoSEQ multiplex PCR; TCRdb keeps only in-frame clonotypes and omits some of them. The top ten clones hold just over 0.8% of a sample with fewer than 100,000 clones, about four fifths of them seen once. The receptor was isolated from a human donor with non-small cell lung cancer who had stable disease on radiotherapy plus ipilimumab. This sample comprised peripheral blood, obtained from a patient treated with radiotherapy plus ipilimumab. The chain combines TRBV28 with TRBJ1-1; D unresolved. Written as DNA, the CDR3 is TGTGCCAGTGTGACAAGCACTGAAGCTTTCTTT. This encodes CASVTSTEAFF. Full variable domain (rest looked up from reference TRBV28 and TRBJ1-1): DVKVTQSSRYLVKRTGEKVFLECVQDMDHENMFWYRQDPGLGLRLIYFSYDVKMKEKGDIPEGYSVSREKKERFSLILESASTNQTSMYLCASVTSTEAFFGQGTRLTVV.